This T cell receptor beta chain is from a study of molecular identifiers for immune sequencing clone quantification. Ten or more counts support this clonotype. CDR3 length equals 16 residues. V shed 5 bases and J 5 bases; nucleotides not matched to a gene: 15. Per germline, CDR1 SGHAT and CDR2 FQNNGV. Via MiXCR, TCRdb re-called the PCR reads, giving one row per CDR3 protein. The sample shows about 320,000 distinct CDR3 sequences, roughly a quarter of them seen only once. The chain couples TRBV11-2 to TRBJ2-7; TRBD2 matches 7 bases. This clonotype originated in a human donor in good health. Some libraries in this study had Jurkat cell RNA spiked in. Sequenced material: naive CD8+ T cells from blood, with Jurkat cell RNA spiked in. Subset reported: FACS-sorted CD8+CD4-CCR7+CD45RA+ naive T cells. This CDR3 reads CASSPTTSFFSHEQYF. As DNA, the CDR3 is TGTGCCAGCAGCCCCACGACTAGCTTCTTTTCGCACGAGCAGTACTTC. The complete variable domain, with remaining parts taken from reference TRBV11-2 and TRBJ2-7, reads EAGVAQSPRYKIIEKRQSVAFWCNPISGHATLYWYQQILGQGPKLLIQFQNNGVVDDSQLPKDRFSAERLKGVDSTLKIQPAKLEDSAVYLCASSPTTSFFSHEQYFGPGTRLTVT.